This T cell receptor beta chain comes out of a study of CD8+ T cells in alopecia areata. Turning to the study itself: Oral tofacitinib, 5 to 10 mg twice daily, was given in an open-label trial.

After isolation, RNA underwent reverse transcription to generate cDNA as the sequencing template. Here immunoSEQ multiplex PCR was the method, and the copy in TCRdb shows in-frame clones only, minus some. Of about 97,000 clones in the sample, about two fifths were seen once. This clone was seen only a few times. Sample: CD4+ T cells sorted from blood. The clonotype was recovered from a human donor with alopecia areata.

The CDR3 DNA follows: TGTGCCAGCAGCTTAGCGGGACAGGGATCCGAGCAGTACTTC. It specifies CASSLAGQGSEQYF. J is TRBJ2-7 and V is TRBV7-2; 9 bases are shared with TRBD1. With V trimmed by 0 bases and J by 6 bases, 3 bases remained unmatched. This CDR3 is built from 14 residues. Germline loops: CDR1 SGHTA, CDR2 FQGNSA.